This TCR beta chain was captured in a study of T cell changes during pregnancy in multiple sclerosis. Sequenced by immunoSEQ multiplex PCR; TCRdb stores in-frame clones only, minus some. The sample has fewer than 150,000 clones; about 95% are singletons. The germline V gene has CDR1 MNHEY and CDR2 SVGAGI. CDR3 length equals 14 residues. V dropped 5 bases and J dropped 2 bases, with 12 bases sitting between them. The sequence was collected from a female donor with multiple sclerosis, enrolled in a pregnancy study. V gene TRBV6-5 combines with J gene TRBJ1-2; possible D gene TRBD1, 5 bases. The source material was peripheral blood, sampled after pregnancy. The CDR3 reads CASSRTPYNYGYTF. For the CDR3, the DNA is TGTGCCAGCAGTCGGACACCGTACAACTATGGCTACACCTTC.